The 10 T cell receptor beta chains below all came from one sample that was sequenced in a study of T cells expressing NK-cell markers. TCRdb re-called the 5' RACE reads and gives one entry per CDR3 protein, without DNA. The sample yields 300,000 to 500,000 distinct CDR3 sequences, of which the top ten take up 9.5% to 12%. The sequenced sample was blood T cells: a sorted CD56 or NKG2C T cell subset, CD4+ or CD8+ T cells, or bulk PBMC T cells (not recorded which). The source of these receptors is a woman between 45 and 65 years old in good health.

This chain links TRBV12-3 or TRBV12-4 with TRBJ1-3; lacking DNA, the TRBD1 call made by TCRdb goes unchecked. The CDR3 covers 19 residues. CDR3 in amino acids: CASSLPRTGRLASGNTIYF.

The chain uses TRBV20-1 and TRBJ2-7; TCRdb picks TRBD1, but there is no DNA to check that call. From germline, CDR1 is DFQATT and CDR2 SNEGSKA (reference sequence). The CDR3 is 12 amino acids. CDR3 sequence: CSATQGYYEQYF.

The chain recombines TRBV4-1 with TRBJ2-2; TCRdb designates TRBD1, a call that cannot be tested without DNA. The germline V gene has CDR1 MGHRA and CDR2 YSYEKL. This CDR3 region has 15 residues. CDR3 sequence reads: CASSQVGGRTGELFF.

The chain uses TRBV15 and TRBJ2-7. CDR1 is LNHNV, CDR2 YYDKDF, per germline (reference sequence). The CDR3 extends over 14 amino acids. The chain's CDR3 is CATSRVGVVSEQYF. The full variable domain, in which reference TRBV15 and TRBJ2-7 provide the parts outside the CDR3, is DAMVIQNPRYQVTQFGKPVTLSCSQTLNHNVMYWYQQKSSQAPKLLFHYYDKDFNNEADTPDNFQSRRPNTSFCFLDIRSPGLGDTAMYLCATSRVGVVSEQYFGPGTRLTVT.

The chain couples TRBV15 to TRBJ2-5; as DNA is missing, the TRBD2 call by TCRdb cannot be tested. This CDR3 is 15 amino acids long. CDR1 and CDR2 (germline): LNHNV, YYDKDF (reference sequence). The CDR3 spells CATSREGTPQETQYF.

The CDR3 region is CSATQIAGGYNEQFF. The J gene is TRBJ2-1, the V gene TRBV20-1; TCRdb's D gene call, TRBD2, goes unchecked for lack of DNA. The CDR3 has 15 amino acids. The germline gives CDR1 DFQATT, CDR2 SNEGSKA (reference sequence).

The rearrangement joins TRBV19 to TRBJ1-5; the D call from TCRdb, TRBD1, cannot be confirmed without DNA. Germline CDR1 reads LNHDA; CDR2 reads SQIVND (reference sequence). The CDR3 has 14 residues. The CDR3 sequence is CASSGTRSNQPQHF.

The chain recombines TRBV7-9 with TRBJ2-3. The CDR3 loop spans 16 amino acids. Germline CDR1 reads SEHNR; CDR2 reads FQNEAQ (reference sequence). The CDR3 here is CASSLGRSFGTDTQYF.

The rearrangement links TRBV28 to TRBJ2-5; absent DNA, TCRdb's TRBD1 call cannot be checked. This CDR3 spans 14 amino acids. CDR1 is MDHEN and CDR2 is SYDVKM in the germline V gene. This CDR3 is CASSSSGIQETQYF. Full variable domain (outside the CDR3, taken from reference TRBV28 and TRBJ2-5): DVKVTQSSRYLVKRTGEKVFLECVQDMDHENMFWYRQDPGLGLRLIYFSYDVKMKEKGDIPEGYSVSREKKERFSLILESASTNQTSMYLCASSSSGIQETQYFGPGTRLLVL.

The chain combines TRBV5-6 with TRBJ2-1; as DNA is missing, the TRBD2 call by TCRdb cannot be tested. This CDR3 has 13 amino acids. Germline CDR1 SGHDT, CDR2 YYEEEE. The CDR3 loop is CASSSPRVAGKFF. Looking up the rest from reference TRBV5-6 and TRBJ2-1 gives the full variable domain: DAGVTQSPTHLIKTRGQQVTLRCSPKSGHDTVSWYQQALGQGPQFIFQYYEEEERQRGNFPDRFSGHQFPNYSSELNVNALLLGDSALYLCASSSPRVAGKFFGPGTRLTVL.